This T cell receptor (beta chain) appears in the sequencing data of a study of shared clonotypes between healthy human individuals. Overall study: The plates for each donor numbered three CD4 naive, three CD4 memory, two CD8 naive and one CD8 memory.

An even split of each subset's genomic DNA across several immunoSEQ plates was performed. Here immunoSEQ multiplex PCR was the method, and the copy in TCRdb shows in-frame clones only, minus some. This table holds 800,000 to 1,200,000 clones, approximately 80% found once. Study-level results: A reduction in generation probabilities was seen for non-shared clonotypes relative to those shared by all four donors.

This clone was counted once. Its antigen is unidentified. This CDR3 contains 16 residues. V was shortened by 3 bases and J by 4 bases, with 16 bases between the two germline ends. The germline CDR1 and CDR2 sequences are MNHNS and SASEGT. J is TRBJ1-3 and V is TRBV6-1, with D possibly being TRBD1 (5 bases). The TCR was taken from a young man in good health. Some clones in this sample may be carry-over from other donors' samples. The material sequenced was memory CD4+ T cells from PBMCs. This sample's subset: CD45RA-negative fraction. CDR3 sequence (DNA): TGTGCCAGCAGTGACAGGGTACTCTCCGTGGGAAACACCATATATTTT. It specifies CASSDRVLSVGNTIYF.